The sequence of this T cell receptor (beta chain) was determined in a study of early T cells in non-severe SARS-CoV-2 infection. On the study more broadly: The input, bulk RNA from unsorted whole blood, was sequenced, and chains were unpaired.

The TCR library protocol attached unique molecular identifiers to the individual cDNA molecules. From the 5' RACE reads, TCRdb called clonotypes with MiXCR, one entry per CDR3 protein. The sample lists about 77,000 distinct CDR3 sequences, about 15% occurring once. V lost 2 bases and J lost 4, with 11 bases in between. The CDR3 runs 15 residues. Germline CDR1 reads SNHLY; CDR2 reads FYNNEI. The source of this sequence is an adult who was a healthcare worker with PCR-confirmed SARS-CoV-2 infection or an uninfected control (not recorded which). This chain uses TRBV2 with TRBJ2-2; D is ambiguous. Sequenced material: whole blood. CDR3 bases: TGTGCCAGCAGTGAATCGACCATGGGCACCGGGGAGCTGTTTTTT. Translating gives CASSESTMGTGELFF.